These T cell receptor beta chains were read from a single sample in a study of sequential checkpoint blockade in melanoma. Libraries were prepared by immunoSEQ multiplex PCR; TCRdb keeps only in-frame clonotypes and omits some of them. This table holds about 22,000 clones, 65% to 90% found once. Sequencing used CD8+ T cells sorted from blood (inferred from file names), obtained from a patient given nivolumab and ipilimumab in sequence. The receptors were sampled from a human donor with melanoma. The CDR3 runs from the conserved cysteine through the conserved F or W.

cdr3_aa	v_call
CASSYSQGAYNEQFF	TRBV6-5
CASSPGGTGIRGYTF	TRBV7-8
CATSRTSAGANVLTF	TRBV15
CATSSNTGGPDTQYF	TRBV15
CASSRSVFYTF	TRBV5-6
CASSQDSGGRIGELFF	TRBV4-3
CASSFGMGQGDYEQYF	TRBV5-8
CASSFEAGGTGELFF	TRBV7-9
CASSETPPEEQFF	TRBV27
CASSPTPGLASHKQYF	TRBV28
CASSYSGTAYEQYF	TRBV6-6
CASSLGPTGRNEKLFF	TRBV7-2
CASSARTSEPNEQFF	TRBV2
CASSLAASGRSSTDTQYF	TRBV5-6
CASSQDWDRETYEQYF	TRBV4-3
CASSPNRVNYGYTF	TRBV28